The 18 T cell receptor beta chains presented below share a single source sample, sequenced in a study of blood T cell repertoires in COVID-19. TCRdb keeps only in-frame clones here, not all; method: immunoSEQ multiplex PCR. The sample holds 200,000 to 250,000 clones; 65% to 90% are singletons and the top ten take about 4.1%. Material: PBMCs or T cells enriched from blood (not recorded which). The receptor source for this set is a woman aged 40 to 49 with acute COVID-19.

The V gene is TRBV14, the J gene TRBJ1-1, with a tentative D call TRBD1 (6 bases). The CDR3 runs to 15 residues. CDR1 is SGHDN and CDR2 is FVKESK in the germline V gene. The V gene lost 0 bases and the J gene lost 4 bases, with 12 bases spanning the gap. CDR3 DNA: TGTGCCAGCAGCCAAGACCGGGACAAGGGCACTGAAGCTTTCTTT. The encoded protein is CASSQDRDKGTEAFF.

The rearrangement joins TRBV5-1 to TRBJ2-5, with D maybe TRBD1 (5 bases). Trimming pared 7 bases from V and 1 base from J, leaving 14 bases between. The CDR3 is 14 amino acids. The germline CDR1 and CDR2 sequences are SGHRS and YFSETQ. CDR3 bases: TGCGCCAGCTCCCGTGACAGCACCCAAGAGACCCAGTACTTC. It is translated as CASSRDSTQETQYF.

The chain has TRBV7-2 and TRBJ2-1; 7 nucleotides agree with TRBD1. Unmatched junction bases numbered 5, after V lost 6 bases and J lost 6 bases. This CDR3 has 13 residues. Germline V gene sequence: CDR1 SGHTA, CDR2 FQGNSA. In DNA form, the CDR3 reads TGTGCCAGCAGTTCCGACAGGGTCAATGAGCAGTTCTTC. Translated: CASSSDRVNEQFF.

The V gene is TRBV7-3, the J gene TRBJ1-1, with D maybe TRBD1 (5 bases). The CDR3 has 15 residues. The ends were cut back, 5 bases at V and 2 bases at J, with 15 bases in the middle. CDR1 is SGHTA and CDR2 is FQGTGA in the germline V gene. CDR3 nucleotides: TGTGCCAGCAGCCCACGTGGGGGGGTCAACACTGAAGCTTTCTTT. Translation gives CASSPRGGVNTEAFF.

The rearrangement joins TRBV2 to TRBJ2-4; 11 nucleotides align to TRBD1. After removal of 6 bases from V and 7 bases from J, the junction contained 5 bases not matched to a gene. The CDR3 totals 14 residues. Germline CDR1 is SNHLY and CDR2 is FYNNEI. The CDR3 DNA reads as TGTGCCAGCAGCAGGGGGACAGGGGGTAACATTCAGTACTTC. Translation gives CASSRGTGGNIQYF.

The chain recombines TRBV4-1 with TRBJ1-2; no firm D call. Germline V gene sequence: CDR1 MGHRA, CDR2 YSYEKL. The CDR3 contains 16 residues. V lost 4 bases and J 2 bases, leaving 17 bases between the germline ends. The CDR3 nucleotides read TGCGCCAGCAGCCCTACACGCGGGTCATTAAACTATGGCTACACCTTC. Protein: CASSPTRGSLNYGYTF.

The rearrangement links TRBV5-1 to TRBJ2-1, with unresolved D. CDR1 is SGHRS and CDR2 is YFSETQ in the germline V gene. The CDR3 spans 13 residues. Trimming took 1 base from V and 6 from J, leaving 8 bases between them. The CDR3 reads CASSLPGSNEQFF. Here the CDR3 DNA reads TGCGCCAGCAGCTTGCCAGGATCCAATGAGCAGTTCTTC.

The table lists this clone with a count of one. This chain joins TRBV21-1 and TRBJ2-6; the DNA was not compared with TRBD1, the D call given in the table. TRBV21-1 is marked as a pseudogene. The CDR3 runs to 20 residues. CDR3 nucleotide sequence: TGTGCCAGCAGCGAACCTGGCCGGACAGGGGGAAGCTCTGGGGCCAACGTCCTGACTTTC. Protein sequence: CASSEPGRTGGSSGANVLTF.

This sequence joins TRBV11-3 and TRBJ2-1; D remains unclear. This CDR3 has 13 amino acids. CDR1 is SGHNT, CDR2 YENEEA, per germline. The V and J ends lost 0 bases and 9 bases respectively, with 9 bases between them. CDR3 nucleotide sequence: TGTGCCAGCAGCTTAGAGTTTGTCGGTGAGCAGTTCTTC. Translated, it gives CASSLEFVGEQFF.

The chain is built from TRBV28 and TRBJ1-1; TRBD1 agrees at 7 bases. The CDR3 consists of 12 residues. CDR1 is MDHEN and CDR2 is SYDVKM in the germline V gene. Trimming removed 3 bases from V and 10 bases from J; junction bases left unmatched: 5. The CDR3, as DNA: TGTGCCAGCAGTTTGCAGGGGGGCTCAGCTTTCTTT. Its translation is CASSLQGGSAFF. Filled out from reference TRBV28 and TRBJ1-1, the complete variable domain reads DVKVTQSSRYLVKRTGEKVFLECVQDMDHENMFWYRQDPGLGLRLIYFSYDVKMKEKGDIPEGYSVSREKKERFSLILESASTNQTSMYLCASSLQGGSAFFGQGTRLTVV.

The count of this clone is one. The chain is built from TRBV29-1 and TRBJ1-3, with TRBD1 matching over 8 bases. The CDR3 sequence is 13 residues long. CDR1 is SQVTM, CDR2 ANQGSEA, per germline. The V segment lost 7 bases and the J segment 4 bases; nucleotides outside the gene matches: 6. This CDR3 is CSAGQGAGNTIYF. The CDR3 DNA sequence: TGCAGCGCCGGACAGGGAGCAGGAAACACCATATATTTT. The entire variable domain, with the rest obtained from reference TRBV29-1 and TRBJ1-3, is as follows: SAVISQKPSRDICQRGTSLTIQCQVDSQVTMMFWYRQQPGQSLTLIATANQGSEATYESGFVIDKFPISRPNLTFSTLTVSNMSPEDSSIYLCSAGQGAGNTIYFGEGSWLTVV.

CDR3 in amino acids: CASSSIGAPGYQETQYF. CDR3 DNA: TGTGCCAGCAGTTCCATCGGTGCCCCGGGGTATCAAGAGACCCAGTACTTC. The V gene is TRBV7-3, the J gene TRBJ2-5; TRBD2 might be the D (5 bases). Trimming shortened V by 6 bases and J by 2 bases, and 22 bases separated the two germline ends. The V gene's germline CDR1 is SGHTA and CDR2 FQGTGA. The CDR3 is 17 amino acids.

The chain combines TRBV15 with TRBJ2-1; 7 bases match TRBD1. CDR3 size: 13 residues. Germline V gene sequence: CDR1 LNHNV, CDR2 YYDKDF (reference sequence). Trimming cost V 3 bases and J 9 bases; bases outside gene matches: 5. The CDR3 nucleotides read TGTGCCACCAGCAGGGGGACAGCGTCTGAGCAGTTCTTC. It encodes CATSRGTASEQFF. Filled out from reference TRBV15 and TRBJ2-1, the complete variable domain reads DAMVIQNPRYQVTQFGKPVTLSCSQTLNHNVMYWYQQKSSQAPKLLFHYYDKDFNNEADTPDNFQSRRPNTSFCFLDIRSPGLGDTAMYLCATSRGTASEQFFGPGTRLTVL.

The chain has TRBV15 and TRBJ1-5; TRBD1 might be the D (6 bases). The germline gives CDR1 LNHNV, CDR2 YYDKDF (reference sequence). V was clipped by 0 bases and J by 6 bases, with 12 bases between them. The CDR3 length is 15 residues. The chain's CDR3 is CATSRDRGGLQPQHF. CDR3 nucleotides: TGTGCCACCAGCAGAGATAGGGGGGGGCTTCAGCCCCAGCATTTT.

The rearrangement uses TRBV7-9 and TRBJ2-7; 8 bases are shared with TRBD2. The CDR3 has 14 amino acids. CDR1 SEHNR and CDR2 FQNEAQ come from the germline V gene (reference sequence). The trim removed 5 bases at V and 6 bases at J, leaving 9 bases unmatched. CDR3 in DNA: TGTGCCAGCAGCCTCCCGGGACTAGTTGGCGAGCAGTACTTC. Its protein is CASSLPGLVGEQYF.

The J gene is TRBJ1-1, the V gene TRBV7-9; 7 bases map to TRBD1. Per the germline V gene, CDR1 is SEHNR and CDR2 is FQNEAQ (reference sequence). The CDR3 length is 13 residues. V lost 5 bases to trimming and J lost 3 bases; unmatched junction nucleotides: 3. CDR3 nucleotide sequence: TGTGCCAGCAGCCTCGACAGGGACACTGAAGCTTTCTTT. It is translated as CASSLDRDTEAFF.

This chain joins TRBV7-9 and TRBJ2-7; maybe TRBD2 (7 bases). This CDR3 is built from 15 residues. Germline CDR1 and CDR2: SEHNR and FQNEAQ (reference sequence). V lost 5 bases, J lost 0 bases, and 14 bases lay in between. The CDR3: CASSRGGLSSYEQYF. The CDR3 coding sequence is TGTGCCAGCAGCAGGGGGGGACTGAGCTCCTACGAGCAGTACTTC.

This chain joins TRBV7-2 and TRBJ2-3; D is possibly TRBD2 (6 bases). Trimming took 0 bases from V and 5 from J, leaving 18 bases between them. CDR3 length equals 17 residues. The V gene's germline CDR1 is SGHTA and CDR2 FQGNSA. The CDR3 DNA sequence: TGTGCCAGCAGCTTAGCGTGGCTAGCGACAATGAAAGATACGCAGTATTTT. Protein: CASSLAWLATMKDTQYF.